This paragraph reports one T cell receptor (beta chain). The antigen remains unidentified. This sample stems from a study of OX40 agonist ivuxolimab in advanced cancers. Study details: The study treated patients with ivuxolimab, an agonistic anti-OX40 (CD134) antibody. Past anti-PD-1, anti-PD-L1 or anti-CTLA-4 therapy was accepted, and around 40% had received some.

Assay used: immunoSEQ multiplex PCR; TCRdb lists only in-frame clones, some missing. Here the sample spans around 100,000 clones, 89% being singletons. Study-level points and caveats: Dosing at 0.1 to 3.0 mg/kg was accompanied by clonal expansion of CD4+ and CD8+ blood T cells by week 6.

Trimming pared 3 bases from V and 8 bases from J, leaving 8 bases between. The CDR3 is 11 residues long. Per the germline V gene, CDR1 is GTSNPN and CDR2 is SVGIG (reference sequence). The receptor was isolated from an adult with an advanced solid tumor such as melanoma, head and neck, liver or kidney cancer. Sequences were derived from CD4+ or CD8+ T cells sorted from blood, sampled in a trial of the OX40 agonist ivuxolimab. The J gene is TRBJ2-4, the V gene TRBV30; D gene ambiguous. The CDR3 region is CAWSQTDIQYF. As DNA, the CDR3 is TGTGCCTGGAGCCAAACGGACATTCAGTACTTC. The complete variable domain, with remaining parts taken from reference TRBV30 and TRBJ2-4, reads SQTIHQWPATLVQPVGSPLSLECTVEGTSNPNLYWYRQAAGRGLQLLFYSVGIGQISSEVPQNLSASRPQDRQFILSSKKLLLSDSGFYLCAWSQTDIQYFGAGTRLSVL.